The 14 T cell receptor beta chains below were found in one sample sequenced in a study of low-dose radiotherapy and immunotherapy resistance in tumors. Time point: before trial treatment. Gene-specific TRAV and TRBV primers were used for first-strand cDNA, covering alpha and beta chains. Amplification of TCRs used a constant-region primer and V-primer adapter for around 19 PCR cycles. MiXCR was run by TCRdb on the reads, yielding one entry per CDR3 protein. The sample carries 60,000 or so distinct CDR3 sequences, approximately 26% recorded once. Sequenced here: PBMCs, sampled before treatment. The receptors come from a male donor with rectosigmoid adenocarcinoma.

The count of this clonotype is one. V gene TRBV28 combines with J gene TRBJ2-2, with 10 bases identical to TRBD2. Per the germline V gene, CDR1 is MDHEN and CDR2 is SYDVKM. This CDR3 region has 15 residues. V trimming: 4 bases; J trimming: 6 bases; junction bases outside the gene matches: 5. CDR3 sequence (DNA): TGTGCCAGCAGTTCCCAAGCGGGAGGGTCCGGGGAGCTGTTTTTT. As protein: CASSSQAGGSGELFF.

This clonotype has a handful of counts. The DNA of the CDR3 is TGTGCCAGCAGTTACTCAAACAGGGGCACGCAGTATTTT. Translation gives CASSYSNRGTQYF. This chain uses TRBV6-2 or TRBV6-3 with TRBJ2-3, with TRBD1 identical over 7 bases. The CDR3 loop spans 13 amino acids. After removal of 0 bases from V and 9 bases from J, the junction contained 3 bases not matched to a gene. CDR1 and CDR2 from the germline V gene are MNHEY and SVGEGT.

The chain employs TRBV7-9 and TRBJ2-7, with D hard to call. There are 13 residues in the CDR3. Germline CDR1 is SEHNR and CDR2 is FQNEAQ (reference sequence). The V and J ends lost 1 base and 9 bases respectively, with 13 bases between them. The CDR3 bases are TGTGCCAGCAGCTTAGAAGCCCGGCCCCGGCAGTACTTC. Translation gives CASSLEARPRQYF.

This clonotype was seen repeatedly, ten times or more. The chain has TRBV6-6 and TRBJ2-5, with D possibly matching TRBD1 (6 bases). V lost 6 bases, J lost 4 bases, and 21 bases lay in between. The V gene's germline CDR1 is MNHNY and CDR2 SVGAGI (reference sequence). The CDR3 has 16 amino acids. The CDR3 here is CASRRLGRGERETQYF. CDR3 bases: TGTGCCAGCAGACGCCTTGGCAGGGGCGAAAGAGAGACCCAGTACTTC.

This CDR3 is CATSSPTGASSYNEQFF. DNA for the CDR3: TGTGCCACCAGCAGTCCGACCGGCGCCAGCTCCTACAATGAGCAGTTCTTC. The rearrangement links TRBV15 to TRBJ2-1; D is unclear. Germline CDR1 is LNHNV and CDR2 is YYDKDF (reference sequence). The CDR3 loop spans 17 amino acids. V gave up 3 bases and J gave up 0 bases, with 15 bases separating them.

Many counts were recorded for this clonotype. The chain is built from TRBV29-1 and TRBJ1-5, with a weak D call TRBD1 (5 bases). The CDR3 covers 14 residues. CDR1 and CDR2 from the germline V gene are SQVTM and ANQGSEA. V gave up 1 base and J gave up 6 bases, with 13 bases separating them. The CDR3 protein is CSVEGPAGSQPQHF. CDR3 sequence (DNA): TGCAGCGTTGAAGGGCCGGCAGGGAGTCAGCCCCAGCATTTT.

This clonotype was seen at least ten times. The chain employs TRBV6-2 or TRBV6-3 and TRBJ2-7; the match to TRBD2 covers 15 bases. The CDR3 is 16 residues long. With V trimmed by 8 bases and J by 3 bases, 8 bases remained unmatched. Germline-derived CDR1 and CDR2 are MNHEY and SVGEGT. DNA for the CDR3: TGTGCCAGCGGGAGGGGACTAGCGGGAGGCAACTACGAGCAGTACTTC. Amino acids: CASGRGLAGGNYEQYF.

This clonotype appeared many times. The V and J genes are TRBV13 and TRBJ2-5; no clear D gene. The CDR3 runs 11 residues. Germline assignment: CDR1 PRHDT and CDR2 FYEKMQ (reference sequence). Trimming took 2 bases from V and 10 from J, leaving 8 bases between them. This CDR3 reads CASSLLGIQYF. DNA of the CDR3: TGTGCCAGCAGCTTATTGGGTATCCAGTACTTC.

This clonotype was seen many times. This sequence joins TRBV4-3 and TRBJ1-1, with D possibly TRBD1 on 6 matching bases. Germline CDR1 LGHNA, CDR2 YSLEER. The V gene lost 3 bases and the J gene lost 2 bases, with 10 bases spanning the gap. The CDR3 sequence is 14 residues long. CDR3 coding DNA: TGCGCCAGCAGCCAGTCCAGGGGTAACACTGAAGCTTTCTTT. This sequence encodes CASSQSRGNTEAFF.

About this clonotype: A far bigger clonotype differs at one base, so this is likely a read error. The chain's CDR3 is CASRDGDSGANALTF. Written as DNA, the CDR3 is TGTGCCAGCAGGGACGGAGACTCTGGGGCCAACGCCCTGACTTTC. This sequence joins TRBV6-8 and TRBJ2-6, with D perhaps matching TRBD1 (5 bases). Germline assignment: CDR1 MNHGY and CDR2 SAAAGT. There are 15 residues in the CDR3.

At least ten counts were recorded for this clonotype. The CDR3 DNA sequence: TGCAGTGCTAGAGATTATAAGGCAGGGCCTGCCTACGAGCAGTACTTC. This encodes CSARDYKAGPAYEQYF. The chain joins TRBV20-1 to TRBJ2-7, with D possibly TRBD1 on 5 matching bases. The germline V gene encodes CDR1 DFQATT and CDR2 SNEGSKA (reference sequence). CDR3 length equals 16 residues. V lost 0 bases and J 2 bases, leaving 17 bases between the germline ends.

This clonotype came up many times. This chain links TRBV6-2 or TRBV6-3 with TRBJ2-3; the match to TRBD2 covers 10 bases. The CDR3 length is 16 residues. Germline CDR1 and CDR2: MNHEY and SVGEGT. J lost 5 bases, V lost 1 base, and 6 bases had no gene match. In nucleotides, the CDR3 is TGTGCCAGCAGTTACTTAGCGGGGGGACACCGAGATACGCAGTATTTT. It translates to CASSYLAGGHRDTQYF.

This clonotype was seen many times. This chain links TRBV7-6 with TRBJ2-7; D remains ambiguous. CDR3 size: 12 residues. Germline V gene sequence: CDR1 SGHVS, CDR2 FNYEAQ. The V end was cut by 0 bases, the J end by 5 bases, with 5 bases between. Written as DNA, the CDR3 is TGTGCCAGCAGCTTAGCCCCCGACGAGCAGTACTTC. It yields the protein CASSLAPDEQYF.

This clonotype was counted many times. The gene calls are TRBV5-1 and TRBJ2-3, with a possible D match to TRBD2 (5 bases). The CDR3 length is 15 residues. Trimming removed 0 bases from V and 2 bases from J, with 10 bases in between. From germline, CDR1 is SGHRS and CDR2 YFSETQ. The CDR3 here is CASSLGTRTTDTQYF. The DNA of the CDR3 is TGCGCCAGCAGCTTGGGAACTAGGACCACAGATACGCAGTATTTT.